This T cell receptor beta chain was captured by sequencing in a study of blood T cell repertoires in COVID-19. Whole-study context: There were acute and convalescent COVID-19 samples, and they came from the United States, Italy and Spain.

This CDR3 is built from 15 residues. The ends were cut back, 7 bases at V and 0 bases at J, with 13 bases in the middle. Looked up from germline, CDR1 is LNHDA and CDR2 is SQIVND (reference sequence). Original analysis: Counts of nucleated cells, estimated from reference gene primer amplification, were obtained. Clones were sequenced by immunoSEQ multiplex PCR, and TCRdb holds only the in-frame ones, with some missing. The DNA was the basis for D and trimming; V, J and clone size are from that table. The sample carries 160,000 or so clones, around nine tenths recorded once. Sequenced sample: peripheral blood. This sequence originates from a woman in her sixties or seventies with acute or convalescent COVID-19. V gene TRBV19 combines with J gene TRBJ1-3, with D unresolved. CDR3 in amino acids: CASKVGFSSGNTIYF. The CDR3 coding sequence is TGTGCCAGTAAAGTGGGCTTTAGCTCTGGAAACACCATATATTTT.